The rows below give T cell receptor beta chains drawn from one sample of a study of Ad26.COV2.S vaccination and SARS-CoV-2 variants. The data were produced by immunoSEQ multiplex PCR, yet TCRdb's version contains in-frame clones alone and is incomplete. The sample shows 350,000 to 400,000 clones, approximately 90% of them seen only once. The sample was peripheral blood, taken in a trial of Ad26.COV2.S vaccine versus placebo. These receptors originate from a person between 18 and 65 years old who received the Ad26.COV2.S COVID-19 vaccine or a placebo. Each CDR3 is given with its conserved first and last residue. The D gene is left open where the match is weak. Size is stated for part of the rows, as once, few or many counts, or as a class when the clone is expanded.

TGTGCCAGCAGCGCTCGACCGGGACAGGATATCAAAAGCACCTACGAGCAGTACTTC	CASSARPGQDIKSTYEQYF	.	TRBD1	TRBV14	TRBJ2-7
TGCGCCAGCAGCCCCGAGCCCCTCGGGACAGGATCAGATACGCAGTATTTT	CASSPEPLGTGSDTQYF	once	TRBD1	TRBV5-1	TRBJ2-3
TGTGCCAGCAGCCAAGTGGTGGGACTCGACAATGAGCAGTTCTTC	CASSQVVGLDNEQFF	.	.	TRBV4-2	TRBJ2-1
TGTGCCACCAGGGGACAGGGGGCGGCTGGGGCCAACGTCCTGACTTTC	CATRGQGAAGANVLTF	.	TRBD1	TRBV24-1	TRBJ2-6
TGTGCCAGCAGCGGGACAGTTTCCTACGAGCAGTACTTC	CASSGTVSYEQYF	.	TRBD1	TRBV5-6	TRBJ2-7
TGTGCCAGCAGCCTTGACAGGGGGTTTCAGCCCCAGCATTTT	CASSLDRGFQPQHF	.	TRBD1	TRBV28	TRBJ1-5
TGTGCCAGCAGTTTTAGAAACACCATATATTTT	CASSFRNTIYF	.	.	TRBV12-3/TRBV12-4	TRBJ1-3
TGCAGTGCTCTCGGCTCGGGCCTACAGTACTTC	CSALGSGLQYF	.	.	TRBV20-1	TRBJ2-7
TGTGCCAGCAGCCATCCGGGACTAGGGTTTTCCGGGGAGCTGTTTTTT	CASSHPGLGFSGELFF	.	TRBD2	TRBV3-1/TRBV3-2	TRBJ2-2
TGTGCCAGCTCACTCCTCGTGGGCGGCTATGAGCAGTTCTTC	CASSLLVGGYEQFF	.	.	TRBV18	TRBJ2-1
TGCGCCAGCAGCCCCGGTAGGACAGCCAAGAACACTGAAGCTTTCTTT	CASSPGRTAKNTEAFF	.	.	TRBV5-1	TRBJ1-1
TGTGCCAGTAGTTTCCGGGCCGGCTACGAGCAGTACTTC	CASSFRAGYEQYF	.	.	TRBV19	TRBJ2-7
TGTGCCAGCATCCAAAAACCGTCCGGACCCTACAAAAACATTCAGTACTTC	CASIQKPSGPYKNIQYF	.	.	TRBV21-1	TRBJ2-4
TGTGCCAGCAGTGAAGGGACTAGCGGGACAGAGACCCAGTACTTC	CASSEGTSGTETQYF	.	TRBD2	TRBV2	TRBJ2-5
TGTGCCAGCAGCTTGGGACTCGGCGGGGAGCTGTTTTTT	CASSLGLGGELFF	.	.	TRBV7-3	TRBJ2-2
TGTGCCAGCAGCCAACAGTATAAGGGACTACGGTACACAGATACGCAGTATTTT	CASSQQYKGLRYTDTQYF	.	TRBD2	TRBV3-1/TRBV3-2	TRBJ2-3
TGTGCCAGCAGCGAACAGAATAGCAATCAGCCCCAGCATTTT	CASSEQNSNQPQHF	.	.	TRBV7-2	TRBJ1-5
TGTGCCATCAGTGAACCCTCGAAGGCGAGGGAGACCCAGTACTTC	CAISEPSKARETQYF	.	.	TRBV10-3	TRBJ2-5
TGTGCCTGGAGTGTAAGATCGTTAGCGGGAGGGAAAACCTACGAGCAGTACTTC	CAWSVRSLAGGKTYEQYF	.	TRBD2	TRBV30	TRBJ2-7
TGTGCCATCAGTCCACAGGGATTTAGCAATCAGCCCCAGCATTTT	CAISPQGFSNQPQHF	.	.	TRBV10-3	TRBJ1-5
TGTGCCAGCAGTGAAGCCCCCGGGAGGCTTGAGCAGTTCTTC	CASSEAPGRLEQFF	.	TRBD2	TRBV6-1	TRBJ2-1
TGTGCTAGTGGCCGCGAAAATCAGCCCCAGCATTTT	CASGRENQPQHF	.	.	TRBV12-5	TRBJ1-5
TGTGCCAGCAGCTTCCGGGGCGGGTTACCCTCTGGGGCCAACGTCCTGACTTTC	CASSFRGGLPSGANVLTF	.	.	TRBV7-2	TRBJ2-6
TGCAGCGTTTCTGACCCGACCACCTACGAGCAGTACTTC	CSVSDPTTYEQYF	once	.	TRBV29-1	TRBJ2-7
TGTGCCAGCCGCCCGGGCGACAGGGCCAGCTATGGCTACACCTTC	CASRPGDRASYGYTF	.	TRBD1	TRBV19	TRBJ1-2
TGTGCCAGCAGCGGACTAGCGGGGGGCACAGATACGCAGTATTTT	CASSGLAGGTDTQYF	.	TRBD2	TRBV13	TRBJ2-3
TGCGCCAGCAGCTTACAGGATAACTATGGCTACACCTTC	CASSLQDNYGYTF	.	.	TRBV5-1	TRBJ1-2
TGTGCCCTCCTCCCTGGGGCGGGAGGGTTCTACAATGAGCAGTTCTTC	CALLPGAGGFYNEQFF	.	TRBD2	TRBV30	TRBJ2-1
TGTGCCAGCTCACCAACAGTCCCCCAGGGGGGAACCTATGGCTACACCTTC	CASSPTVPQGGTYGYTF	.	TRBD1	TRBV18	TRBJ1-2
TGTGCCAGTAGTATAGCTGGGTACGGGGCAGGGCAGTACTTC	CASSIAGYGAGQYF	.	.	TRBV19	TRBJ2-7
TGTGCCAGTAGTCCCACAGGGATAGGTGAAAAACTGTTTTTT	CASSPTGIGEKLFF	once	.	TRBV19	TRBJ1-4
TGCGCCAGCAGCTTGGCTAGCGTAGTCACAGATACGCAGTATTTT	CASSLASVVTDTQYF	.	.	TRBV5-1	TRBJ2-3
TGTGCCAGCAGTTTACGGTCGGGGAATTCACCCCTCCACTTT	CASSLRSGNSPLHF	many	.	TRBV27	TRBJ1-6
TGTGCCAGCAGCGAACGACAGGGGGGAGAGACCCAGTACTTC	CASSERQGGETQYF	.	TRBD1	TRBV11-2	TRBJ2-5
TGCGCCAGCAGCCCGGACGGGAACACTGAAGCTTTCTTT	CASSPDGNTEAFF	.	.	TRBV5-1	TRBJ1-1
TGTGCCATCAGCGCGGGTAGGGGGCAAAGGGCAGATACGCAGTATTTT	CAISAGRGQRADTQYF	.	TRBD1	TRBV10-3	TRBJ2-3
TGTGCCAGCAGTTACTCCCTCGGGACTAGCAATCAGCCCCAGCATTTT	CASSYSLGTSNQPQHF	.	.	TRBV6-2/TRBV6-3	TRBJ1-5
TGTGCCAGCAGTTTTTTTAGCAATCAGCCCCAGCATTTT	CASSFFSNQPQHF	.	.	TRBV27	TRBJ1-5
TGTGCCAGCAGCCCGGAGCGGACATCTTATGGCTACACCTTC	CASSPERTSYGYTF	.	.	TRBV6-5	TRBJ1-2
TGTGCCAGTCTGCGCGGGGAATGGCAGTTCTTC	CASLRGEWQFF	.	.	TRBV2	TRBJ2-1
TGCGCCAGCAGCCCCGGGACCGCGAGGGAGACCCAGTACTTC	CASSPGTARETQYF	.	.	TRBV5-1	TRBJ2-5
TGTGCCAGCAGACACAGGGTGGTAAGAAATGAGCAGTTCTTC	CASRHRVVRNEQFF	few	.	TRBV5-6	TRBJ2-1
TGTGCCAGCAGTTACATCGGGACTCAGATTAATTCACCCCTCCACTTT	CASSYIGTQINSPLHF	.	.	TRBV6-5	TRBJ1-6
TGTGCCAGCAGTGAAGAAGGGAGCGGGAGGGCCCTCAGGAGGGAGCAGTACTTC	CASSEEGSGRALRREQYF	once	TRBD2	TRBV2	TRBJ2-7
TGTGCCAGCGCTCCACCCCAGGGGGCGCGGTCACCCCTCCACTTT	CASAPPQGARSPLHF	.	TRBD1	TRBV27	TRBJ1-6
TGTGCCAGCAGCTGGGGACTAGCGGCCCCAGGGGCAGATACGCAGTATTTT	CASSWGLAAPGADTQYF	.	TRBD2	TRBV7-2	TRBJ2-3
TGCGCCAGCAGCCCAACAGGTCCGAGCAATCAGCCCCAGCATTTT	CASSPTGPSNQPQHF	.	.	TRBV4-1	TRBJ1-5
TGTGCCAGCAGCGTAGAGGGTCGAGGAAATGAAGCTTTCTTT	CASSVEGRGNEAFF	.	.	TRBV9	TRBJ1-1
TGCGCCAGCAGCCAAGGACTAGCGGGAGTACGGTATGAGCAGTTCTTC	CASSQGLAGVRYEQFF	.	TRBD2	TRBV4-3	TRBJ2-1
TGTGCCAGCTCAGGACCCCAAGAGACCCAGTACTTC	CASSGPQETQYF	.	.	TRBV18	TRBJ2-5
TGTGCCAGCTTTCGGACAGGGAGCTCCTACGAGCAGTACTTC	CASFRTGSSYEQYF	.	TRBD1	TRBV28	TRBJ2-7
TGTGCCAGTAGTATAGGCTATCGTCAGCCCCAGCATTTT	CASSIGYRQPQHF	.	.	TRBV19	TRBJ1-5
TGTGCCAGCAGTTTGACAGGGGGCTATGGCTACACCTTC	CASSLTGGYGYTF	.	TRBD1	TRBV12-3/TRBV12-4	TRBJ1-2
TGTGCCAGCAGCCCGAGGACAGGGGCTAATTCACCCCTCCACTTT	CASSPRTGANSPLHF	.	TRBD1	TRBV5-6	TRBJ1-6